This entry describes one T cell receptor beta chain. What it binds is unknown. In the naive CD8 group, cells lacked CD45RO and were positively selected for CCR7, so terminally differentiated effector memory CD45RA+ cells were left out. Among the donors, all were Caucasian adults who lived in Nashville, Tennessee. The data belong to a study of shared clonotypes between healthy human individuals. Study-level findings and limits: Enrolling few donors narrowed the genetic and exposure-history diversity that was represented. When naive CD4 clonotypes were compared across a few donors, 4% to 6.5% were shared.

The method was immunoSEQ multiplex PCR; TCRdb's version includes in-frame clones alone and lacks a portion of them. The sample contains about 2.2 million clones, 93% of which appear only once. The CDR3 contains 14 residues. Germline CDR1 is MNHEY and CDR2 is SMNVEV (reference sequence). The chain carries TRBV27 and TRBJ2-5, with D possibly being TRBD1 (6 bases). TRBJ2-7 explains the end of the DNA better; the J call may be wrong. Sequenced: naive CD8+ T cells from PBMCs. This receptor was obtained from a man younger than 30 in good health. Some clones in this sample may be carry-over from other donors' samples. The DNA for the CDR3 is TGTGCCAGCAGTTTATCGCTCAGGGGAAGCGAGCAGTACTTC. This sequence encodes CASSLSLRGSEQYF.